The present TCR beta chain was sequenced within a study of cytomegalovirus exposure and HLA in healthy donors. With 60 Vbeta and 13 Jbeta primers, the PCR was carried out. Clones were sequenced by immunoSEQ multiplex PCR, and TCRdb holds only the in-frame ones, with some missing. The sample has fewer than 100,000 clones; 69% are singletons. Germline assignment: CDR1 MDHEN and CDR2 SYDVKM. There are 11 residues in the CDR3. Remarks on this clone: The antigen is undetermined. The germline gene is not matched at one end of the junction; a read error may be the cause.

Study-level results: Reportedly, fewer N-insertions than the roughly 690-donor mean appeared in an Asian-associated ancestry cluster in a later analysis.

The rearrangement joins TRBV28 to TRBJ2-5, with 7 bases lining up with TRBD2. Sequencing was carried out using PBMCs. The receptor's source is a female donor in good health and CMV-seronegative. This chain's CDR3 is CASSYWGGADF. CDR3 nucleotide sequence: TGTGCCAGCAGTTATTGGGGGGGTGCGGACTTC.